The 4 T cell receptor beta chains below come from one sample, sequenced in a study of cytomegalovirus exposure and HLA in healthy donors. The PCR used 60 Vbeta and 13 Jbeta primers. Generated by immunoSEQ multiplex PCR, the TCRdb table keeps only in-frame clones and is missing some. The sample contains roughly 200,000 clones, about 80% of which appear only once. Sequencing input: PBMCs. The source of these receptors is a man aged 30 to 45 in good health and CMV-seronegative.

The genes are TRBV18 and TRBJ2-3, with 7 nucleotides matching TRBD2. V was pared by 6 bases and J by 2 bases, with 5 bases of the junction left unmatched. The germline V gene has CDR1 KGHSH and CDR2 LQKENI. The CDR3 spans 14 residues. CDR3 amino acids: CASSLAENTDTQYF. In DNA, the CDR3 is TGTGCCAGCTCCCTAGCGGAGAACACAGATACGCAGTATTTT.

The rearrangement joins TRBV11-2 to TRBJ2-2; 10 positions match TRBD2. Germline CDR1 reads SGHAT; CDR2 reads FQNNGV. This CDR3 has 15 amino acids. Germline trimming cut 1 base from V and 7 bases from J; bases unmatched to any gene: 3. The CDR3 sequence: CASSLAAGGVGELFF. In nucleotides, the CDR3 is TGTGCCAGCAGCTTAGCAGCGGGAGGGGTCGGGGAGCTGTTTTTT. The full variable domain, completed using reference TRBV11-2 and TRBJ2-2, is EAGVAQSPRYKIIEKRQSVAFWCNPISGHATLYWYQQILGQGPKLLIQFQNNGVVDDSQLPKDRFSAERLKGVDSTLKIQPAKLEDSAVYLCASSLAAGGVGELFFGEGSRLTVL.

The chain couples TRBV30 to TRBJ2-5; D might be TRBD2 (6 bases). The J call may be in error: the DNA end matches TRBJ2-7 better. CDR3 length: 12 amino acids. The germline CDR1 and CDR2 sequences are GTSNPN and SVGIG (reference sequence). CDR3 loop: CAAGLTTYEQYF. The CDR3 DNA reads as TGTGCCGCGGGACTCACAACCTACGAGCAGTACTTC.

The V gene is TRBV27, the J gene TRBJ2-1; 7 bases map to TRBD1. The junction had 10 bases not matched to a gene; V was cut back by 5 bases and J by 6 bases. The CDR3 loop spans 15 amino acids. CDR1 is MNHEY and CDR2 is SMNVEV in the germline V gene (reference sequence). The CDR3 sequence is CASSDSRDSINEQFF. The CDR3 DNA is TGTGCCAGCAGTGACTCCCGGGACAGTATCAATGAGCAGTTCTTC.